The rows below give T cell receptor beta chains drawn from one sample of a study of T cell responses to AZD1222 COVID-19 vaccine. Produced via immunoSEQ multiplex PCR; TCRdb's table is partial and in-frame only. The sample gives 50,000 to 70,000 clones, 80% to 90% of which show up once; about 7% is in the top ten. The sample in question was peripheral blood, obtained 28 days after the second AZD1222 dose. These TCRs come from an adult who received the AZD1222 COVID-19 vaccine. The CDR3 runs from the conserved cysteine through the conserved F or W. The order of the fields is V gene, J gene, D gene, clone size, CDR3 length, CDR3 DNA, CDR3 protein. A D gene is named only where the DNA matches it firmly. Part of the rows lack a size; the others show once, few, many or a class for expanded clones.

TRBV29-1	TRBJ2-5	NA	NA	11	TGCAGCACCGCAAGGCAAGAGACCCAGTACTTC	CSTARQETQYF
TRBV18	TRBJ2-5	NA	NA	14	TGTGCCAGCTCACCAGTGGGGGGCGGAGAGACCCAGTACTTC	CASSPVGGGETQYF
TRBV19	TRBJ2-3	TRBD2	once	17	TGTGCCAGTAGTCGAGACTCCGGGACTAGCTTCACAGATACGCAGTATTTT	CASSRDSGTSFTDTQYF
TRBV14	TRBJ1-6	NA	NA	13	TGTGCCAGCAGCGCGTTCTCTAATTCACCCCTCCACTTT	CASSAFSNSPLHF
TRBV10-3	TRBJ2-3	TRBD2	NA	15	TGTGCCATCGCCGGGACTAGCGAATCGACAGATACGCAGTATTTT	CAIAGTSESTDTQYF
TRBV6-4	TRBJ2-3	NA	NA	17	TGTGCCAGCAGTGACACCCTTAGTTCTTTCGGCACAGATACGCAGTATTTT	CASSDTLSSFGTDTQYF
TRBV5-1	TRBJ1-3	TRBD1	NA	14	TGCGCCAGCAGCTTGCAGGGGGCTGGAAACACCATATATTTT	CASSLQGAGNTIYF
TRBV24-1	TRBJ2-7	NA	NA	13	TGTGCCACCAGTGACGGACCAAAGGGTGAGCAGTACTTC	CATSDGPKGEQYF
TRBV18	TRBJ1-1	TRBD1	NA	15	TGTGCCAGCTCAGGCGCAGGACAGGGAAACACTGAAGCTTTCTTT	CASSGAGQGNTEAFF
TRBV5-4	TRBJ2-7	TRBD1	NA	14	TGTGCCAGCAGCGCACAGGGGTTATCCTACGAGCAGTACTTC	CASSAQGLSYEQYF
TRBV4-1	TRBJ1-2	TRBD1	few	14	TGCGCCAGCAGCCATGGACAGGGGGCGAGAGGCTACACCTTC	CASSHGQGARGYTF
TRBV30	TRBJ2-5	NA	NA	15	TGTGCCTGGAGTGAGCGGGGCAGGGGTAAAGAGACCCAGTACTTC	CAWSERGRGKETQYF
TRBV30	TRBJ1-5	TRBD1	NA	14	TGTGCCTGGACTAAGGGGGCGTACGGTCAGCCCCAGCATTTT	CAWTKGAYGQPQHF
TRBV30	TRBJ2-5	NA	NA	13	TGTGCCTGGAGTGCCAACATCCAAGAGACCCAGTACTTC	CAWSANIQETQYF
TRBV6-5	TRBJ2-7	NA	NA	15	TGTGCCAGCAATTACGGCGGGACGAACTCCTACGAGCAGTACTTC	CASNYGGTNSYEQYF
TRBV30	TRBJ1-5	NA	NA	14	TGTGCCTGGAGTGTGGGGGCGCGGAGTCAGCCCCAGCATTTT	CAWSVGARSQPQHF
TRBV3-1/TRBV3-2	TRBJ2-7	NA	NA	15	TGTGCCAGCAGCTTAACCGGGACTCGGGAATACGAGCAGTACTTC	CASSLTGTREYEQYF
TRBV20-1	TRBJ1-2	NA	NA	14	TGCAGTGCTAGTCAGGGTCCACGGAGCGATGGCTACACCTTC	CSASQGPRSDGYTF
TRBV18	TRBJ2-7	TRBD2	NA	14	TGTGCCAGCTCACTAGGACTAGGATCCTACGAGCAGTACTTC	CASSLGLGSYEQYF
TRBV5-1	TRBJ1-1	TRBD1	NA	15	TGCGCCAGCAGCTTGGGGTCCACAGGGGGCACTGAAGCTTTCTTT	CASSLGSTGGTEAFF
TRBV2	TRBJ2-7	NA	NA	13	TGTGCCAGCAGTTCGTTGCCCCTGTACGAGCAGTACTTC	CASSSLPLYEQYF
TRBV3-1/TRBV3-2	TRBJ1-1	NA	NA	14	TGTGCCAGCAGCCACGGGGGACAGAACACTGAAGCTTTCTTT	CASSHGGQNTEAFF
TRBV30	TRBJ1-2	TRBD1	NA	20	TGTGCCTGGAGTTTTCGTACCGGGACAGGGGGTAAACTCCCTAACTATGGCTACACCTTC	CAWSFRTGTGGKLPNYGYTF
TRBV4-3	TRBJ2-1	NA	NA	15	TGCGCCAGCAGCCGATCGAGCGGCGTTTACAATGAGCAGTTCTTC	CASSRSSGVYNEQFF
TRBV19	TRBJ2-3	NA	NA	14	TGTGCCAGTAAGTTTGCCAGCCACACAGATACGCAGTATTTT	CASKFASHTDTQYF
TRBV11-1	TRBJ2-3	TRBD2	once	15	TGTGCCAGCAGCTTTAGCGGGAGAGAACTCGATACGCAGTATTTT	CASSFSGRELDTQYF
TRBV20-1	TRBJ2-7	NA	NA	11	TGCAGTGGTCCTAGTGGCTACGAGCAGTACTTC	CSGPSGYEQYF
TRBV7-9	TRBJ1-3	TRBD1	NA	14	TGTGCCAGCACCAGGGACAGCTCTGGAAACACCATATATTTT	CASTRDSSGNTIYF
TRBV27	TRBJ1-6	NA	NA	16	TGTGCCAGCAGTTTATTAGGGGGAACTTATAATTCACCCCTCCACTTT	CASSLLGGTYNSPLHF
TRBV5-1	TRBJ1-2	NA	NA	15	TGCGCCAGCAGAAACGGGCAGGGAAATAACTATGGCTACACCTTC	CASRNGQGNNYGYTF
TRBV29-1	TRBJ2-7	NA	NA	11	TGCAGCGTTGGAGGGGGGTACGAGCAGTACTTC	CSVGGGYEQYF
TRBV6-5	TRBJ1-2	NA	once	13	TGTGCCAGCAGACTGGGACCTACCTATGGCTACACCTTC	CASRLGPTYGYTF
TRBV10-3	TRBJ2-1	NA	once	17	TGTGCCATCAGTGAGTCGATAGGGGCAGGGAAGGGAAGTGAGCAGTTCTTC	CAISESIGAGKGSEQFF
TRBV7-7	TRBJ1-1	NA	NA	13	TGTGCTAGCAGCCGGACGCTGGACACTGAAGCTTTCTTT	CASSRTLDTEAFF
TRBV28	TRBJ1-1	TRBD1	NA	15	TGTGCCAGCAGCCCGCCGGGGACAGGGGACACTGAAGCTTTCTTT	CASSPPGTGDTEAFF
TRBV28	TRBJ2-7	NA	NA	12	TGTGCCAGCAGTTTTTTGGCCTACGAGCAGTACTTC	CASSFLAYEQYF
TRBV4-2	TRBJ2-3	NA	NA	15	TGTGCCAGCAGCCAAAAGGAGCGCTTCACAGATACGCAGTATTTT	CASSQKERFTDTQYF
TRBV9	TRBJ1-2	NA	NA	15	TGTGCCAGCAGCGTAGCTGCCAGTCCTAACTATGGCTACACCTTC	CASSVAASPNYGYTF
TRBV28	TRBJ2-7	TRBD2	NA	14	TGTGCCAGCAGTTTACTAGCGGGAGTGGTAACGCAGTACTTC	CASSLLAGVVTQYF
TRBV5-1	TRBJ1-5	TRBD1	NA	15	TGCGCCAGCAGTTCAGGGGGCATCGACAATCAGCCCCAGCATTTT	CASSSGGIDNQPQHF
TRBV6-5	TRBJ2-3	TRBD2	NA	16	TGTGCCAGCAGTTACTCATACAGTTTCGGGGGGGATACGCAGTATTTT	CASSYSYSFGGDTQYF